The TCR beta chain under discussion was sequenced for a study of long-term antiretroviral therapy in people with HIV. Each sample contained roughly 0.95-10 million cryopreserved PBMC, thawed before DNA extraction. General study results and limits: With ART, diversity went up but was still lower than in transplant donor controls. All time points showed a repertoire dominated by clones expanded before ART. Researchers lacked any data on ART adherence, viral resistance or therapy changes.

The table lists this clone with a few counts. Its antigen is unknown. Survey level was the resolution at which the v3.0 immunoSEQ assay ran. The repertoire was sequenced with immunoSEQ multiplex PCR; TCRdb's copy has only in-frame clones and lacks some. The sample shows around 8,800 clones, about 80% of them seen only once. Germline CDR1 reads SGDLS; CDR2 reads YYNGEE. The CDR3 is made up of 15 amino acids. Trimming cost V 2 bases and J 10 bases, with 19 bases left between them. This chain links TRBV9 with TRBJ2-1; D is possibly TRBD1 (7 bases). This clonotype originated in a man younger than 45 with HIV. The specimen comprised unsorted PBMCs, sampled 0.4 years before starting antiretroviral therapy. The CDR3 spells CASSVVGDSREEQFF. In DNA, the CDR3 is TGTGCCAGCAGCGTGGTAGGGGACAGCCGGGAGGAGCAGTTCTTC.